A single sample gave rise to the 32 T cell receptor beta chains below, sequenced in a study of shared clonotypes between healthy human individuals. This table comes from immunoSEQ multiplex PCR, and its TCRdb copy is limited to in-frame clones, with some not included. The data show roughly 1,100,000 clones, around 76% seen once. The sample consisted of memory CD4+ T cells sorted from blood. Subset noted: CD45RA-negative fraction. The receptors were gathered from a man younger than 35 in good health.

V is TRBV28 and J is TRBJ1-1, with D possibly being TRBD1 (5 bases). Trimming took off 3 bases at V and 12 bases at J, with 11 bases between the two ends. CDR3 size: 11 residues. Germline-derived CDR1 and CDR2 are MDHEN and SYDVKM. CDR3 in DNA: TGTGCCAGCAGTTTGGTGGGGGTGACTTTCTTT. Translated: CASSLVGVTFF.

This rearrangement joins TRBV7-2 to TRBJ2-1; tentatively, D is TRBD2 (7 bases). Germline loops: CDR1 SGHTA, CDR2 FQGNSA. CDR3 length equals 12 residues. V lost 5 bases, J lost 10 bases, and 12 bases lay in between. CDR3 DNA: TGTGCCAGCAGCCCAGAGGGGGGGGAGCAGTTCTTC. Its translation: CASSPEGGEQFF.

Points on this clone: This specimen includes other DNA sequences encoding the same CDR3. The chain joins TRBV30 to TRBJ2-4, with 9 bases matching TRBD1. This CDR3 has 16 residues. V shed 0 bases and J 2 bases; nucleotides not matched to a gene: 5. Germline V CDR1 and CDR2: GTSNPN, SVGIG (reference sequence). DNA of the CDR3: TGTGCCTGGAGTGTAGGGGGACAGGGTACCAAAAACATTCAGTACTTC. Translated, it gives CAWSVGGQGTKNIQYF.

This clone has ten or more counts. This same CDR3 is encoded by further DNA sequences in the sample. This chain links TRBV7-2 with TRBJ2-5; D might be TRBD2 (5 bases). From germline, CDR1 is SGHTA and CDR2 FQGNSA. CDR3 length: 15 amino acids. The V gene lost 1 base and the J gene lost 4 bases, with 13 bases spanning the gap. The CDR3 bases are TGTGCCAGCAGCTTAGATGGGTCCCGGGGAGAGACCCAGTACTTC. Its protein product is CASSLDGSRGETQYF.

This clone was seen only once. The V gene is TRBV2, the J gene TRBJ2-4, with TRBD1 matching over 7 bases. This CDR3 has 18 residues. Germline CDR1 SNHLY, CDR2 FYNNEI. V lost 2 bases to trimming and J lost 0 bases; unmatched junction nucleotides: 10. The CDR3 loop reads CASSETGVQLLAKNIQYF. CDR3 bases: TGTGCCAGCAGTGAAACAGGGGTCCAACTACTAGCCAAAAACATTCAGTACTTC. The full variable domain, with the rest looked up from reference TRBV2 and TRBJ2-4, is EPEVTQTPSHQVTQMGQEVILRCVPISNHLYFYWYRQILGQKVEFLVSFYNNEISEKSEIFDDQFSVERPDGSNFTLKIRSTKLEDSAMYFCASSETGVQLLAKNIQYFGAGTRLSVL.

This chain uses TRBV29-1 with TRBJ2-1; D may be TRBD2 (6 bases). The CDR3 is 13 residues long. Trimming left V 3 bases short and J 3 bases short, with 9 bases between. Germline V gives CDR1 SQVTM, CDR2 ANQGSEA. The CDR3 DNA reads TGCAGCGTTGATTCCGGGAGCTACAATGAGCAGTTCTTC. It is translated as CSVDSGSYNEQFF.

The J gene is TRBJ2-3, the V gene TRBV5-4; 15 bases line up with TRBD2. With V trimmed by 4 bases and J by 4 bases, 1 base remained unmatched. The CDR3 runs to 15 residues. The germline CDR1 and CDR2 sequences are SGHNT and YYREEE (reference sequence). The CDR3 region is CASSGTSGGSDTQYF. CDR3 nucleotide sequence: TGTGCCAGCAGCGGGACTAGCGGGGGGTCAGATACGCAGTATTTT.

The V and J genes are TRBV6-1 and TRBJ1-4; 9 nucleotides match TRBD1. The CDR3 runs 15 residues. V was clipped by 5 bases and J by 4 bases; unmatched bases: 5. Germline-derived CDR1 and CDR2 are MNHNS and SASEGT. The CDR3 is CASSPQGAGNEKLFF. Here the CDR3 DNA reads TGTGCCAGCAGTCCACAGGGGGCAGGTAATGAAAAACTGTTTTTT.

The V gene is TRBV7-9, the J gene TRBJ2-1; no clear D gene. The CDR3 extends over 15 amino acids. Germline lookup yields CDR1 SEHNR and CDR2 FQNEAQ (reference sequence). V lost 4 bases and J 3 bases, leaving 13 bases between the germline ends. The CDR3 DNA is TGTGCCAGCAGCTCCTCTGGGAACTTCTACAATGAGCAGTTCTTC. It codes for CASSSSGNFYNEQFF. Drawing the rest from reference TRBV7-9 and TRBJ2-1, the complete variable domain is DTGVSQNPRHKITKRGQNVTFRCDPISEHNRLYWYRQTLGQGPEFLTYFQNEAQLEKSRLLSDRFSAERPKGSFSTLEIQRTEQGDSAMYLCASSSSGNFYNEQFFGPGTRLTVL.

This chain links TRBV7-2 with TRBJ2-6, with a possible D match to TRBD1 (6 bases). V was shortened by 5 bases and J by 0 bases, with 17 bases between the two germline ends. CDR1 and CDR2 (germline): SGHTA, FQGNSA. The CDR3 runs 18 residues. CDR3 in amino acids: CASSHQTGPSSGANVLTF. CDR3 in DNA: TGTGCCAGCAGCCACCAGACAGGACCTAGCTCTGGGGCCAACGTCCTGACTTTC.

The count of this clone is one. This sequence joins TRBV5-1 and TRBJ2-3; perhaps TRBD1 as D (6 bases). Between the trimmed V and J ends, which lost 0 bases and 1 base, there was a span of 15 bases. The germline CDR1 and CDR2 sequences are SGHRS and YFSETQ. The CDR3 extends over 17 amino acids. CDR3 nucleotide sequence: TGCGCCAGCAGCTTGGTTCCAGGGGATAAGGGCACAGATACGCAGTATTTT. Encoded protein: CASSLVPGDKGTDTQYF.

This clone was observed a handful of times. V is TRBV18 and J is TRBJ1-1; the D is unclear. Between the trimmed V and J ends, which lost 5 bases and 5 bases, there was a span of 9 bases. This CDR3 contains 12 residues. From germline, CDR1 is KGHSH and CDR2 LQKENI. This CDR3 is CASSTRVTEAFF. The DNA for the CDR3 is TGTGCCAGCTCAACCCGAGTGACTGAAGCTTTCTTT.

The chain is built from TRBV5-6 and TRBJ1-4, with TRBD1 identical over 9 bases. Germline CDR1 is SGHDT and CDR2 is YYEEEE. After removal of 2 bases from V and 8 bases from J, the junction contained 7 bases not matched to a gene. This CDR3 spans 15 amino acids. The DNA of the CDR3 is TGTGCCAGCAGCTTCGGACAGGGGAGTGGGGAAAAACTGTTTTTT. Translated: CASSFGQGSGEKLFF.

This chain links TRBV7-8 with TRBJ2-3; TRBD1 aligns across 7 bases. V shed 5 bases, J shed 3 bases, and the junction held 5 bases outside the gene matches. The CDR3 consists of 14 residues. The V gene's germline CDR1 is SGHVS and CDR2 FQNEAQ. The CDR3 DNA follows: TGTGCCAGCAGCCAACAGGGGAATACAGATACGCAGTATTTT. As protein: CASSQQGNTDTQYF.

The rearrangement uses TRBV19 and TRBJ1-1; TRBD1 might be the D (5 bases). Trimming stripped 4 bases from V and 1 base from J, with 10 bases between. Germline V gene data show CDR1 as LNHDA and CDR2 as SQIVND (reference sequence). This CDR3 region has 14 residues. CDR3 sequence: CASSRSGQNTEAFF. In DNA, the CDR3 is TGTGCCAGTAGTAGATCAGGGCAGAACACTGAAGCTTTCTTT.

In the case of this clone: In the same sample, other DNA sequences code for this CDR3. The genes are TRBV5-1 and TRBJ1-4; TRBD1 is a possible D gene (6 bases). The CDR3 contains 14 residues. Trimming left V 2 bases short and J 3 bases short, with 8 bases between. From germline, CDR1 is SGHRS and CDR2 YFSETQ. The CDR3 loop is CASSFEGANEKLFF. CDR3 in DNA: TGCGCCAGCAGCTTCGAGGGGGCTAATGAAAAACTGTTTTTT.

This clone was found once. The chain is built from TRBV28 and TRBJ2-7, with 10 bases aligning to TRBD2. V was clipped by 5 bases and J by 4 bases; unmatched bases: 14. This CDR3 contains 17 residues. CDR1 MDHEN and CDR2 SYDVKM come from the germline V gene. The CDR3 spells CASSPSLGLAGVYEQYF. CDR3 nucleotide sequence: TGTGCCAGCAGTCCGTCCCTCGGTCTAGCGGGAGTGTACGAGCAGTACTTC.

The chain combines TRBV28 with TRBJ1-2; TRBD1 aligns across 8 bases. Germline V gives CDR1 MDHEN, CDR2 SYDVKM. The CDR3 runs to 14 residues. V shed 6 bases and J 4 bases; nucleotides not matched to a gene: 7. CDR3 nucleotide sequence: TGTGCCAGCAGCCTGACAGGGGCTGCCTATGGCTACACCTTC. Translated, it gives CASSLTGAAYGYTF.

The table lists this clone with a few counts. This rearrangement joins TRBV7-2 to TRBJ1-1, with 7 bases aligning to TRBD1. The CDR3 runs 14 residues. The J segment lost 5 bases and the V segment lost 3 bases, leaving 6 bases of the junction unmatched. Germline CDR1 SGHTA, CDR2 FQGNSA. DNA of the CDR3: TGTGCCAGCAGCTTCGGGACAGTGGGGACTGAAGCTTTCTTT. It encodes CASSFGTVGTEAFF.

At least ten counts were recorded for this clone. The chain employs TRBV7-9 and TRBJ2-7; 11 nucleotides align to TRBD2. Germline V gene lookup returns CDR1 SEHNR and CDR2 FQNEAQ (reference sequence). This CDR3 comprises 15 residues. The J segment lost 7 bases and the V segment lost 0 bases, leaving 5 bases of the junction unmatched. The CDR3 sequence is CASSLATSGSDEQYF. The CDR3 DNA sequence: TGTGCCAGCAGCTTAGCTACTAGCGGGAGTGATGAGCAGTACTTC.

V is TRBV29-1 and J is TRBJ2-1; D is uncertain. Germline CDR1 is SQVTM and CDR2 is ANQGSEA. This CDR3 is built from 10 residues. V was shortened by 7 bases and J by 5 bases, with 6 bases between the two germline ends. The CDR3 here is CSGSNNEQFF. CDR3 nucleotide sequence: TGCAGCGGATCTAACAATGAGCAGTTCTTC.

This chain uses TRBV2 with TRBJ1-3, with a possible D match to TRBD1 (5 bases). Germline V gene lookup returns CDR1 SNHLY and CDR2 FYNNEI. Deletions cut 7 bases from V and 2 bases from J, with 18 bases between. The CDR3 is made up of 16 amino acids. The CDR3 nucleotides read TGTGCCAGCACCCAAAATGGGGGACTGGCTGGAAACACCATATATTTT. Translation: CASTQNGGLAGNTIYF.

The CDR3 nucleotides read TGTGCCATCTGGATGGGGGCTCGGGTCGCCGGGGAGCTGTTTTTT. It specifies CAIWMGARVAGELFF. The chain combines TRBV7-2 with TRBJ2-2, with D possibly matching TRBD1 (6 bases). Germline V gene data show CDR1 as SGHTA and CDR2 as FQGNSA. The CDR3 is 15 residues long. Trimming took 10 bases from V and 6 from J, leaving 21 bases between them.

Note on this clone: Distinct nucleotide sequences in the sample also encode this CDR3. The chain couples TRBV27 to TRBJ2-5, with D possibly TRBD2 on 6 matching bases. V lost 2 bases, J lost 2 bases, and 12 bases lay in between. The CDR3 is 15 residues long. Germline CDR1 reads MNHEY; CDR2 reads SMNVEV (reference sequence). The chain's CDR3 is CASSLGAGGQETQYF. The DNA for the CDR3 is TGTGCCAGCAGTTTAGGAGCTGGGGGGCAAGAGACCCAGTACTTC.

This clone has more than one count but fewer than ten. The chain couples TRBV7-9 to TRBJ1-5; D remains unclear. The CDR3 has 12 residues. Germline CDR1 is SEHNR and CDR2 is FQNEAQ (reference sequence). Trimming cost V 3 bases and J 4 bases, with 4 bases left between them. The CDR3 loop is CASSFGNQPQHF. The CDR3, as DNA: TGTGCCAGCAGCTTTGGGAATCAGCCCCAGCATTTT. Supplemented by reference TRBV7-9 and TRBJ1-5, the full variable domain reads DTGVSQNPRHKITKRGQNVTFRCDPISEHNRLYWYRQTLGQGPEFLTYFQNEAQLEKSRLLSDRFSAERPKGSFSTLEIQRTEQGDSAMYLCASSFGNQPQHFGDGTRLSIL.

The V and J genes are TRBV5-6 and TRBJ2-3; D ambiguous. CDR1 and CDR2 (germline): SGHDT, YYEEEE. Trimming removed 3 bases at V and 4 bases at J, with 15 bases between. This CDR3 has 15 residues. The CDR3 here is CASSSTGQGPDTQYF. The CDR3 DNA follows: TGTGCCAGCAGCTCTACCGGGCAAGGTCCAGATACGCAGTATTTT.

This clone was observed a few times. At the DNA level, this CDR3 is encoded by other sequences in the same sample as well. This chain links TRBV29-1 with TRBJ1-5, with unresolved D. This CDR3 is 12 amino acids long. Deletions cut 5 bases from V and 2 bases from J, with 7 bases between. CDR1 is SQVTM and CDR2 is ANQGSEA in the germline V gene. The DNA of the CDR3 is TGCAGCGTTCTCAGTGGCAATCAGCCCCAGCATTTT. It codes for CSVLSGNQPQHF.

About this clone itself: The sample has other DNA sequences that encode this CDR3 too. V and J are TRBV18 and TRBJ1-1, with D possibly being TRBD1 (6 bases). Germline V gene lookup returns CDR1 KGHSH and CDR2 LQKENI. The V end was cut by 3 bases, the J end by 5 bases, with 10 bases between. This CDR3 region has 13 residues. The CDR3 reads CASSPGQGTEAFF. DNA for the CDR3: TGTGCCAGCTCACCCGGCCAGGGGACTGAAGCTTTCTTT.

This chain uses TRBV9 with TRBJ2-5; 12 positions match TRBD2. This CDR3 comprises 14 residues. The V gene's germline CDR1 is SGDLS and CDR2 YYNGEE. V lost 4 bases and J lost 4; bases outside the gene matches: 2. CDR3 coding DNA: TGTGCCAGCAGCACGACTAGCGGGGGAGAGACCCAGTACTTC. This sequence encodes CASSTTSGGETQYF.

The chain couples TRBV30 to TRBJ1-4; D remains unclear. Germline lookup yields CDR1 GTSNPN and CDR2 SVGIG (reference sequence). The CDR3 has 14 amino acids. V was cut by 2 bases and J by 5 bases, with 12 bases left in between. The CDR3 loop is CAWSPLGGNEKLFF. As DNA, the CDR3 is TGTGCCTGGAGTCCCCTCGGCGGGAATGAAAAACTGTTTTTT. The full variable domain, rest sourced from reference TRBV30 and TRBJ1-4, is SQTIHQWPATLVQPVGSPLSLECTVEGTSNPNLYWYRQAAGRGLQLLFYSVGIGQISSEVPQNLSASRPQDRQFILSSKKLLLSDSGFYLCAWSPLGGNEKLFFGSGTQLSVL.

This clone occurred a few times. This rearrangement joins TRBV6-1 to TRBJ2-1; no clear D. Germline CDR1 is MNHNS and CDR2 is SASEGT. V was clipped by 1 base and J by 6 bases, with 19 bases between them. The CDR3 spans 17 residues. CDR3 nucleotide sequence: TGTGCCAGCAGTGAAGGTCCGATCTATCGCCTCGGCAATGAGCAGTTCTTC. Its translation is CASSEGPIYRLGNEQFF.

The chain links TRBV5-1 to TRBJ2-2; no definite D call. Trimming stripped 4 bases from V and 4 bases from J, with 11 bases between. In germline, CDR1 is SGHRS, CDR2 YFSETQ. The CDR3 totals 14 residues. The CDR3 DNA is TGCGCCAGCAGCGTTAGTTGGTTCACCGGGGAGCTGTTTTTT. Translated, it gives CASSVSWFTGELFF.